This T cell receptor beta chain was recorded in a study of blood T cell repertoires in COVID-19. Study background: Acute and convalescent COVID-19 samples came from the United States, Italy and Spain.

Clones were sequenced by immunoSEQ multiplex PCR, and TCRdb holds only the in-frame ones, with some missing. In the table there are 150,000 to 200,000 clones, around 87% of which are singletons. Specimen: peripheral blood. The origin of this receptor is a man between 35 and 55 years old with active or convalescent COVID-19.

The CDR3, as DNA: TGTGCCAGCAGCTTAGGGGGGGTAGAGCTCCGGGGTTCACCCCTCCACTTT. This encodes CASSLGGVELRGSPLHF. The rearrangement links TRBV11-2 to TRBJ1-6; D is perhaps TRBD1 (5 bases). Germline V lookup: CDR1 SGHAT, CDR2 FQNNGV. V was clipped by 1 base and J by 9 bases, with 19 bases between them. The CDR3 spans 17 residues.